The clone carrying this T cell receptor beta chain turned up a few times. Its antigen remains unidentified. V lost 5 bases and J 2 bases, leaving 13 bases between the germline ends. CDR1 and CDR2 from the germline V gene are SSHAT and FNYEAQ (reference sequence). There are 14 residues in the CDR3. Produced via immunoSEQ multiplex PCR; TCRdb's table is partial and in-frame only. The profile shows 50,000 to 80,000 clones, more than 85% of them singletons. The data belong to a study of OX40 agonist ivuxolimab in advanced cancers. Study-level background: Patients enrolled in dose escalation were diagnosed with hepatocellular carcinoma, melanoma, renal cell or head and neck cancer.

The study's findings and limits: In the expanded peripheral T cells, antigen specificity was never determined. With doses of 0.1 to 3.0 mg/kg, CD4+ and CD8+ blood T cells had undergone clonal expansion by week 6.

The sequence derives from an adult with an advanced solid tumor such as melanoma, head and neck, liver or kidney cancer. The genes are TRBV7-7 and TRBJ2-7; D gene uncertain. The material sequenced was CD4+ or CD8+ T cells sorted from blood, taken in a trial of the OX40 agonist ivuxolimab. This chain's CDR3 is CASSTQNAPYEQYF. CDR3 nucleotides: TGTGCCAGCAGCACCCAGAACGCCCCCTACGAGCAGTACTTC.